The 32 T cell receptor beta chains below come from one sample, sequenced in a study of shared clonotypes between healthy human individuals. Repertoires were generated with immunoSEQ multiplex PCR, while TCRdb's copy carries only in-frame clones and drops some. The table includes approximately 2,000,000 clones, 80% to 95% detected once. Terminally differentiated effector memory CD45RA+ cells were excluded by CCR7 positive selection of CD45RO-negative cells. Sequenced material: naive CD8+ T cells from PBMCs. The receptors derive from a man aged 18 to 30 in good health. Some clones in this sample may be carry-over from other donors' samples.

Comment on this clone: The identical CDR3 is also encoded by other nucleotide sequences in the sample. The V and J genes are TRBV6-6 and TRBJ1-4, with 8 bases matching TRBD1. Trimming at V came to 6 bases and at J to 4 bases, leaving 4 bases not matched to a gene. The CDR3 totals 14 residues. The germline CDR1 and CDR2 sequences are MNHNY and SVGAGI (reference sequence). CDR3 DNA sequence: TGTGCCAGCAGACTCGACAGGGGTAATGAAAAACTGTTTTTT. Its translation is CASRLDRGNEKLFF.

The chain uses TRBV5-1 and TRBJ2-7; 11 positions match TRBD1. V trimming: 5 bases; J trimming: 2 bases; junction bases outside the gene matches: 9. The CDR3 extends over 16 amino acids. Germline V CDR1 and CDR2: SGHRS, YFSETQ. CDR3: CASSDGRGQGAYEQYF. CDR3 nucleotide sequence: TGCGCCAGCAGTGATGGCAGGGGACAGGGGGCCTACGAGCAGTACTTC. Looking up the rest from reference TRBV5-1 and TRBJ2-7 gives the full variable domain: KAGVTQTPRYLIKTRGQQVTLSCSPISGHRSVSWYQQTPGQGLQFLFEYFSETQRNKGNFPGRFSGRQFSNSRSEMNVSTLELGDSALYLCASSDGRGQGAYEQYFGPGTRLTVT.

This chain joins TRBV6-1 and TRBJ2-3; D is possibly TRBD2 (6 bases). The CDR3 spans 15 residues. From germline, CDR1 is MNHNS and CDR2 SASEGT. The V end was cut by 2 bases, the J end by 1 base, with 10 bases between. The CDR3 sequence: CASSELGGGTDTQYF. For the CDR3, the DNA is TGTGCCAGCAGTGAACTGGGGGGAGGCACAGATACGCAGTATTTT.

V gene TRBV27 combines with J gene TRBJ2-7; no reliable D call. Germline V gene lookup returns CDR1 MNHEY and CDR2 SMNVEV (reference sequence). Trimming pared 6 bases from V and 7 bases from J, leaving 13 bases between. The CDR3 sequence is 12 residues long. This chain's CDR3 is CASRGLRLEQYF. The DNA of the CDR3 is TGTGCCAGCAGGGGCCTTCGCTTAGAGCAGTACTTC.

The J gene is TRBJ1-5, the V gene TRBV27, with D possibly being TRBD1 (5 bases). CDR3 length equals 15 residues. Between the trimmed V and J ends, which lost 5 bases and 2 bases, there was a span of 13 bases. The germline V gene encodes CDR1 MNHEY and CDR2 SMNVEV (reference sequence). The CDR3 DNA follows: TGTGCCAGCAGTCCCTTGGGGCCCGGCAATCAGCCCCAGCATTTT. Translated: CASSPLGPGNQPQHF.

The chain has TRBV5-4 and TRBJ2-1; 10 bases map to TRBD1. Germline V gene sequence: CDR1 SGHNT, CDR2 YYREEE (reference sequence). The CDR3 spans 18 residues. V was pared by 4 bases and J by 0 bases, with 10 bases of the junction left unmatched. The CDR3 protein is CASSPPPGQGSSYNEQFF. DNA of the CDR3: TGTGCCAGCAGCCCTCCTCCGGGACAGGGGAGCTCCTACAATGAGCAGTTCTTC.

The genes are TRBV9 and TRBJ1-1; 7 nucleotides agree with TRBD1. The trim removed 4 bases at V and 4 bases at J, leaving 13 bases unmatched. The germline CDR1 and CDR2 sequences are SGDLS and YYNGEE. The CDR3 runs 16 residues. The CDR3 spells CASSFDRERGTTEAFF. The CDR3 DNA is TGTGCCAGCAGCTTTGACAGGGAAAGAGGTACCACTGAAGCTTTCTTT.

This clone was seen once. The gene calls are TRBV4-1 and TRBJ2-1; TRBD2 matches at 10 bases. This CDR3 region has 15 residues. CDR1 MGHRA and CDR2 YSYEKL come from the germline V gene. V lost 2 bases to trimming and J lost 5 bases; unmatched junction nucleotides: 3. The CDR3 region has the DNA TGCGCCAGCAGCCAACGCGGGACTAGCGACAATGAGCAGTTCTTC. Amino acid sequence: CASSQRGTSDNEQFF.

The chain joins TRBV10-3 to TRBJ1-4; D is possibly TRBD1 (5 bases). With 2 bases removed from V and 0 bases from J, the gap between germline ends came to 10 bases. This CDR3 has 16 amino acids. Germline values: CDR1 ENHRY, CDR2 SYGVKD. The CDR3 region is CAISEAGTATNEKLFF. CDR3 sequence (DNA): TGTGCCATCAGTGAGGCCGGGACGGCAACTAATGAAAAACTGTTTTTT.

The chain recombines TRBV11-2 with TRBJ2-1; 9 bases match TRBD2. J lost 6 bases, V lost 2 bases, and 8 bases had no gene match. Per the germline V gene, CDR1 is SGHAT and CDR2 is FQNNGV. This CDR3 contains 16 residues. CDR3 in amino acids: CASSLRASGRLNEQFF. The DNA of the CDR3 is TGTGCCAGCAGCTTAAGGGCCAGCGGGAGGCTCAATGAGCAGTTCTTC.

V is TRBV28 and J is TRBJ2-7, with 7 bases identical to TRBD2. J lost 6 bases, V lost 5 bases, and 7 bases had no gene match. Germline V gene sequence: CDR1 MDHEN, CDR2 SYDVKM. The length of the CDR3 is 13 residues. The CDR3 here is CASSTRREAEQYF. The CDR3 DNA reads TGTGCCAGCAGTACGAGACGGGAGGCCGAGCAGTACTTC.

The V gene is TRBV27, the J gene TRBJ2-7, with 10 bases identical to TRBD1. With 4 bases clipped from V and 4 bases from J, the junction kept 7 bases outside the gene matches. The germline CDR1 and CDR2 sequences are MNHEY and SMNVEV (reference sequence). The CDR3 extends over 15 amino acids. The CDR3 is CASSSPGTGEYEQYF. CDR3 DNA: TGTGCCAGCAGTTCCCCCGGGACAGGGGAGTACGAGCAGTACTTC.

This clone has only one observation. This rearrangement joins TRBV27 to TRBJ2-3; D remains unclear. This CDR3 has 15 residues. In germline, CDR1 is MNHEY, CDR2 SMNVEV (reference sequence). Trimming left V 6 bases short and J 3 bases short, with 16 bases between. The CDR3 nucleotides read TGTGCCAGCAGGCCAACCGGTGGGAATACAGATACGCAGTATTTT. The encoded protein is CASRPTGGNTDTQYF.

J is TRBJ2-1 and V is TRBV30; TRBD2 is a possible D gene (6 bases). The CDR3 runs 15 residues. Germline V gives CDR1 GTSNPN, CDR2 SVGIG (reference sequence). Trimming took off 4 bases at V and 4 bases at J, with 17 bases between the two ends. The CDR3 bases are TGTGCCTGGACCGAGACTAGAACCTCTTACAATGAGCAGTTCTTC. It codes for CAWTETRTSYNEQFF.

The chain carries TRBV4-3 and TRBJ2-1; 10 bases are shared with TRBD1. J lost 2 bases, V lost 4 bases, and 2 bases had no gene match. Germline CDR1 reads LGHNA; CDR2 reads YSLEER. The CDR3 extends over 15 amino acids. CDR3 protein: CASSLGTGAYNEQFF. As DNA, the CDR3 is TGCGCCAGCAGCCTAGGGACAGGGGCCTACAATGAGCAGTTCTTC.

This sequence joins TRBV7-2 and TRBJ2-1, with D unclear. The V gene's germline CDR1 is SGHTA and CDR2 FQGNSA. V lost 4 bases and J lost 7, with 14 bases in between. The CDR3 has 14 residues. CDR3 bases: TGTGCCAGCAGCTCCGACCCTTGGGGTAATGAGCAGTTCTTC. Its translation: CASSSDPWGNEQFF.

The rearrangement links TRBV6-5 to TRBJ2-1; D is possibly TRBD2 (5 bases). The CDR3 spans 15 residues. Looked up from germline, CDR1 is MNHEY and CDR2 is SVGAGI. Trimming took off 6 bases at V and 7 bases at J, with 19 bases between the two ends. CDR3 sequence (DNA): TGTGCCAGCAGACTAGACCTGACACCGTCGAATGAGCAGTTCTTC. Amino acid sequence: CASRLDLTPSNEQFF.

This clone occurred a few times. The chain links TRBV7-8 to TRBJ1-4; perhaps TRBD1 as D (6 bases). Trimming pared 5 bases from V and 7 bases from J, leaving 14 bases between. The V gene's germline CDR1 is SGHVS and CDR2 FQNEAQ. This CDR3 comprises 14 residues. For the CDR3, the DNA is TGTGCCAGCAGCCTCGACAGGATTGTTGAAAAACTGTTTTTT. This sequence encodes CASSLDRIVEKLFF.

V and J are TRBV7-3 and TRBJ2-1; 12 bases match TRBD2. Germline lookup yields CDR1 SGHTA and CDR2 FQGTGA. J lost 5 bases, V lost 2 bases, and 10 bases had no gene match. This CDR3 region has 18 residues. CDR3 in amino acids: CASSLGLAGYRDHNEQFF. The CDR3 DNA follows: TGTGCCAGCAGCTTAGGACTAGCGGGATACCGGGACCACAATGAGCAGTTCTTC. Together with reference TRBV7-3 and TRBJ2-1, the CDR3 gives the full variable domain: GAGVSQTPSNKVTEKGKYVELRCDPISGHTALYWYRQSLGQGPEFLIYFQGTGAADDSGLPNDRFFAVRPEGSVSTLKIQRTERGDSAVYLCASSLGLAGYRDHNEQFFGPGTRLTVL.

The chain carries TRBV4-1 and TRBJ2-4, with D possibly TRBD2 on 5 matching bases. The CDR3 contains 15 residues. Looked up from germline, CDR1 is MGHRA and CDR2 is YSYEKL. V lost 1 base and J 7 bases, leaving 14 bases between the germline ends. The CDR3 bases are TGCGCCAGCAGCCAAGGAGGGAGCGGACGGAACATTCAGTACTTC. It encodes CASSQGGSGRNIQYF.

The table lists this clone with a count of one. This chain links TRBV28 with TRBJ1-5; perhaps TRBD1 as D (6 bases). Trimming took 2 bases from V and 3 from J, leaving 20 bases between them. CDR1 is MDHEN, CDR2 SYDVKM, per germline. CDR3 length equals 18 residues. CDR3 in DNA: TGTGCCAGCAGTTTAGAGAAGATAGGGGGGGCTGTCAATCAGCCCCAGCATTTT. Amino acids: CASSLEKIGGAVNQPQHF.

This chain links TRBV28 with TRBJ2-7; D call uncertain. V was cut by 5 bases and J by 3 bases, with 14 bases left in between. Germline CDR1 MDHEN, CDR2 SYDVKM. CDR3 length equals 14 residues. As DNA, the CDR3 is TGTGCCAGCAGTGTTGGAGTAGGTCTCTACGAGCAGTACTTC. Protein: CASSVGVGLYEQYF.

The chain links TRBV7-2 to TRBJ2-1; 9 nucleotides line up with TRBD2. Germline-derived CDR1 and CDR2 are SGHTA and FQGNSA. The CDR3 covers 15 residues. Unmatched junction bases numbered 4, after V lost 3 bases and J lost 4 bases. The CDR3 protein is CASSFGTSFYNEQFF. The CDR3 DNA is TGTGCCAGCAGCTTTGGGACTAGCTTTTACAATGAGCAGTTCTTC.

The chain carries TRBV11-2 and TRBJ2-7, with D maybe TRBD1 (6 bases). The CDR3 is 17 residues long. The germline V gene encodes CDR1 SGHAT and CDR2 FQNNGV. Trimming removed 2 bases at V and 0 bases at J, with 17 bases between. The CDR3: CASSLPTTGLSSYEQYF. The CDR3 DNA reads TGTGCCAGCAGCTTACCTACGACAGGTTTGAGCTCCTACGAGCAGTACTTC.

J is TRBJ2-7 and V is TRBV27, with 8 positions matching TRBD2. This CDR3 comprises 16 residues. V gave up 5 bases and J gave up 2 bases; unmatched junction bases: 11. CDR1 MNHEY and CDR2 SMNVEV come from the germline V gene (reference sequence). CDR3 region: CASSPHGAGVPYEQYF. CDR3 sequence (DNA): TGTGCCAGCAGTCCGCATGGAGCGGGAGTACCCTACGAGCAGTACTTC.

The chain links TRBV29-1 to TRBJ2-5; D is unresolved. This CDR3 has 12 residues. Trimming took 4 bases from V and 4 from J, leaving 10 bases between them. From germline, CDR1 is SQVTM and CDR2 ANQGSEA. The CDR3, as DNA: TGCAGCGTTGTGATGGATGGAGAGACCCAGTACTTC. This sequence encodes CSVVMDGETQYF. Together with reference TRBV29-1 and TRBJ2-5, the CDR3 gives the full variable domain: SAVISQKPSRDICQRGTSLTIQCQVDSQVTMMFWYRQQPGQSLTLIATANQGSEATYESGFVIDKFPISRPNLTFSTLTVSNMSPEDSSIYLCSVVMDGETQYFGPGTRLLVL.

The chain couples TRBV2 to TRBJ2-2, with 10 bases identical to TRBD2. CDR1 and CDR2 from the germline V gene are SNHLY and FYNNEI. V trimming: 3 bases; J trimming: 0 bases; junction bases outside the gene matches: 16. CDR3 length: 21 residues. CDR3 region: CASSESPGLAFITTNTGELFF. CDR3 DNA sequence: TGTGCCAGCAGTGAGTCCCCGGGACTAGCGTTCATAACTACGAACACCGGGGAGCTGTTTTTT. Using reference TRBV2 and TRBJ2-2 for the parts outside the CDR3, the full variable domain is EPEVTQTPSHQVTQMGQEVILRCVPISNHLYFYWYRQILGQKVEFLVSFYNNEISEKSEIFDDQFSVERPDGSNFTLKIRSTKLEDSAMYFCASSESPGLAFITTNTGELFFGEGSRLTVL.

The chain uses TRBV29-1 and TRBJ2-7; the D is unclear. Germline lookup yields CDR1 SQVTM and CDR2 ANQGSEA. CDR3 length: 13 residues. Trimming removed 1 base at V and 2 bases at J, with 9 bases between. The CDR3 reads CSVEVSSTYEQYF. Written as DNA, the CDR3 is TGCAGCGTTGAAGTGTCATCCACCTACGAGCAGTACTTC.

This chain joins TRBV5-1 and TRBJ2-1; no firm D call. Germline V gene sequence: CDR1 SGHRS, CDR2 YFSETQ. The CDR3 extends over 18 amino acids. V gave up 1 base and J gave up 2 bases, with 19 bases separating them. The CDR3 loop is CASSLLVYAEPTYNEQFF. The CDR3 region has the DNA TGCGCCAGCAGCTTGTTGGTTTATGCGGAACCTACCTACAATGAGCAGTTCTTC.

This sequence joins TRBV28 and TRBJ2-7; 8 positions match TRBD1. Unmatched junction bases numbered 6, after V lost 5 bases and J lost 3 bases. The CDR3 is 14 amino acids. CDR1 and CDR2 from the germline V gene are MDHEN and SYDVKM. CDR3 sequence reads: CASSPTGEDYEQYF. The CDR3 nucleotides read TGTGCCAGCAGTCCGACAGGGGAGGACTACGAGCAGTACTTC.

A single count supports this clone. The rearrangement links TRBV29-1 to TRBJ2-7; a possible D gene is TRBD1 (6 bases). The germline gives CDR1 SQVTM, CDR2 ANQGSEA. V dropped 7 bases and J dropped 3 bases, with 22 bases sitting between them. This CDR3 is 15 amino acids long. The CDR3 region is CSAAIPSGQHYEQYF. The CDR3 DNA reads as TGCAGCGCCGCTATACCATCAGGACAGCACTACGAGCAGTACTTC.

CDR3 sequence: CASSLGTNLPQLFF. DNA for the CDR3: TGTGCCAGCAGTTTAGGGACGAATCTCCCTCAGCTGTTTTTT. This sequence joins TRBV27 and TRBJ2-2; D could derive from TRBD1 or TRBD2 (5 bases each). V was clipped by 2 bases and J by 12 bases, with 16 bases between them. This CDR3 comprises 14 residues. Germline V gene data show CDR1 as MNHEY and CDR2 as SMNVEV (reference sequence).